The 18 T cell receptor beta chains reported below all come from one sample, sequenced in a study of cytomegalovirus exposure and HLA in healthy donors. In the PCR, 60 Vbeta and 13 Jbeta primers were used. The method was immunoSEQ multiplex PCR; TCRdb's version includes in-frame clones alone and lacks a portion of them. Found here are more than 85,000 clones, 65% to 85% of them singletons; the top ten hold 6% to 7.5%. Input material: PBMCs. These receptors were collected from a man in his late teens or twenties in good health and CMV-seronegative.

A word on this clone: Compared with germline, one end of the junction differs, possibly owing to a read error. This rearrangement joins TRBV7-9 to TRBJ1-2; 7 nucleotides align to TRBD1. The CDR3 has 13 residues. CDR1 is SEHNR, CDR2 FQNEAQ, per germline (reference sequence). The CDR3 spells CSSTDRGGNGYTF. CDR3 nucleotides: TGTTCCAGCACCGACCGAGGGGGCAATGGCTACACCTTC.

V is TRBV6-5 and J is TRBJ2-3; 8 bases match TRBD1. This CDR3 is 15 amino acids long. Per germline, CDR1 MNHEY and CDR2 SVGAGI. V was pared by 2 bases and J by 2 bases, with 3 bases of the junction left unmatched. The CDR3 loop is CASSYAQGVTDTQYF. CDR3 DNA sequence: TGTGCCAGCAGTTACGCACAGGGGGTCACAGATACGCAGTATTTT.

The gene calls are TRBV28 and TRBJ1-1, with unresolved D. This CDR3 region has 13 residues. Deletions cut 6 bases from V and 10 bases from J, with 18 bases between. Germline-derived CDR1 and CDR2 are MDHEN and SYDVKM. CDR3 sequence (DNA): TGTGCCAGCAGAGATGGCACCGGGAGTGGAGCTTTCTTT. It codes for CASRDGTGSGAFF.

The chain recombines TRBV11-3 with TRBJ2-1; maybe TRBD2 (6 bases). The CDR3 spans 15 residues. Germline CDR1 and CDR2: SGHNT and YENEEA. The V gene lost 5 bases and the J gene lost 0 bases, with 11 bases spanning the gap. The CDR3 here is CASSLSGFSYNEQFF. CDR3 sequence (DNA): TGTGCCAGCAGCCTGAGCGGGTTCTCCTACAATGAGCAGTTCTTC.

The chain links TRBV25-1 to TRBJ1-1, with a possible D match to TRBD1 (5 bases). Deletions cut 2 bases from V and 4 bases from J, with 5 bases between. Looked up from germline, CDR1 is MGHDK and CDR2 is SYGVNS. The length of the CDR3 is 12 residues. CDR3 sequence reads: CASSEQGTEAFF. Written as DNA, the CDR3 is TGTGCCAGCAGTGAACAGGGCACTGAAGCTTTCTTT.

V and J are TRBV2 and TRBJ1-2; D ambiguous. The V gene's germline CDR1 is SNHLY and CDR2 FYNNEI. The CDR3 loop spans 15 amino acids. Trimming stripped 6 bases from V and 0 bases from J, with 14 bases between. CDR3 sequence reads: CASSLDRDTNYGYTF. Written as DNA, the CDR3 is TGTGCCAGCAGCCTTGACCGAGACACTAACTATGGCTACACCTTC.

This clone was seen only once. Distinct nucleotide sequences in the sample also encode this CDR3. The CDR3 protein is CASSFRGLNQPQHF. DNA of the CDR3: TGTGCCAGCAGTTTTAGGGGGCTTAATCAGCCCCAGCATTTT. This chain joins TRBV27 and TRBJ1-5; 7 nucleotides line up with TRBD1. This CDR3 is 14 amino acids long. The V segment lost 3 bases and the J segment 4 bases; nucleotides outside the gene matches: 3. Looked up from germline, CDR1 is MNHEY and CDR2 is SMNVEV (reference sequence).

The chain employs TRBV5-8 and TRBJ1-2, with D possibly matching TRBD1 (5 bases). CDR1 and CDR2 from the germline V gene are SGHTS and YDEGEE. Trimming shortened V by 4 bases and J by 7 bases, and 14 bases separated the two germline ends. The CDR3 loop spans 13 amino acids. The chain's CDR3 is CASSRGLVTGYTF. In DNA form, the CDR3 reads TGTGCCAGCAGCAGGGGACTTGTAACTGGCTACACCTTC.

The J gene is TRBJ2-7, the V gene TRBV7-3; D possibly corresponds to TRBD1 (7 bases). The V end lost 1 base, the J end lost 1 base, and 11 bases lay between the germline ends. The germline V gene has CDR1 SGHTA and CDR2 FQGTGA. This CDR3 has 15 amino acids. The CDR3: CASSLRRGPSYEQYF. The CDR3 nucleotides are TGTGCCAGCAGCTTAAGGAGGGGGCCATCCTACGAGCAGTACTTC.

V gene TRBV5-4 combines with J gene TRBJ1-1; no firm D call. CDR1 is SGHNT and CDR2 is YYREEE in the germline V gene (reference sequence). The CDR3 contains 13 residues. The V gene lost 4 bases and the J gene lost 2 bases, with 9 bases spanning the gap. This CDR3 is CASSPKQNTEAFF. The CDR3 DNA is TGTGCCAGCAGCCCGAAACAAAACACTGAAGCTTTCTTT.

The CDR3 reads CASSLGGRTYEQYF. CDR3 in DNA: TGTGCCAGCAGTTTAGGGGGACGGACCTACGAGCAGTACTTC. The rearrangement uses TRBV6-5 and TRBJ2-7; tentatively, D is TRBD1 (6 bases). The CDR3 sequence is 14 residues long. The ends were cut back, 4 bases at V and 2 bases at J, with 12 bases in the middle. Germline V lookup: CDR1 MNHEY, CDR2 SVGAGI.

The genes are TRBV11-2 and TRBJ2-7; 7 nucleotides match TRBD1. The junction had 12 bases not matched to a gene; V was cut back by 2 bases and J by 5 bases. The CDR3 has 16 amino acids. The V gene's germline CDR1 is SGHAT and CDR2 FQNNGV. The CDR3 here is CASSLSLRGPPNEQYF. The CDR3 DNA sequence: TGTGCCAGCAGCTTAAGTTTGAGGGGGCCTCCCAACGAGCAGTACTTC.

The chain uses TRBV5-1 and TRBJ2-2, with D perhaps TRBD2 (5 bases). Trimming left V 2 bases short and J 5 bases short, with 10 bases between. The CDR3 is made up of 14 amino acids. Germline values: CDR1 SGHRS, CDR2 YFSETQ. This CDR3 reads CASSLTGITGELFF. CDR3 sequence (DNA): TGCGCCAGCAGCTTAACCGGGATTACCGGGGAGCTGTTTTTT.

The chain joins TRBV19 to TRBJ2-1, with D unclear. The CDR3 length is 14 residues. From germline, CDR1 is LNHDA and CDR2 SQIVND (reference sequence). V lost 1 base to trimming and J lost 4 bases, with 8 bases between them. The CDR3 loop reads CASSIAAVYNEQFF. The CDR3, as DNA: TGTGCCAGTAGTATAGCGGCGGTGTACAATGAGCAGTTCTTC.

This clone turned up a few times. The genes are TRBV4-1 and TRBJ1-1; 9 bases are a match to TRBD1. V shed 4 bases and J 3 bases; nucleotides not matched to a gene: 6. This CDR3 has 15 amino acids. Germline CDR1 MGHRA, CDR2 YSYEKL. This CDR3 reads CASSPRTGVYTEAFF. Written as DNA, the CDR3 is TGCGCCAGCAGCCCCCGGACAGGGGTGTACACTGAAGCTTTCTTT.

This rearrangement joins TRBV27 to TRBJ1-1; D possibly corresponds to TRBD1 (6 bases). Per germline, CDR1 MNHEY and CDR2 SMNVEV (reference sequence). The V and J ends lost 2 bases and 7 bases respectively, with 14 bases between them. This CDR3 spans 14 amino acids. CDR3 sequence: CASSLRQGRSEAFF. The CDR3 region has the DNA TGTGCCAGCAGTTTACGTCAGGGGCGGAGTGAAGCTTTCTTT.

The chain recombines TRBV15 with TRBJ1-4, with 8 nucleotides matching TRBD1. The germline CDR1 and CDR2 sequences are LNHNV and YYDKDF (reference sequence). This CDR3 is 14 amino acids long. V lost 2 bases to trimming and J lost 7 bases; unmatched junction nucleotides: 3. CDR3 loop: CATSRQGAGEKLFF. CDR3 nucleotides: TGTGCCACCAGCAGACAGGGGGCCGGTGAAAAACTGTTTTTT.

The rearrangement joins TRBV6-6 to TRBJ1-2; D perhaps matches TRBD1 (5 bases). V shed 8 bases and J shed 2 bases, with 12 bases lying between them. In germline, CDR1 is MNHNY, CDR2 SVGAGI (reference sequence). CDR3 length: 13 amino acids. The CDR3 DNA is TGTGCCAGCCGGACACCCTCCAACTATGGCTACACCTTC. Its protein is CASRTPSNYGYTF.